Following are 20 T cell receptor beta chains from one sample sequenced in a study of T cells in tuberculosis. Measured with immunoSEQ multiplex PCR; TCRdb has only the in-frame clones, and not every one. The table has approximately 59,000 clones, around 90% seen once. Sorting used thawed, overnight-rested PBMC stained with anti-CD3, a viability dye and GMM-loaded CD1B tetramer. C32 glucose monomycolate from Rhodococcus equi was loaded onto the CD1B tetramers. Sequences were obtained from CD1b-GMM tetramer-negative cells sorted from PBMCs. The source of these receptors is an adult woman with latent tuberculosis.

Details on this clone: The germline gene is not matched at one end of the junction; a read error may be the cause. The rearrangement links TRBV7-7 to TRBJ1-2; TRBD1 matches at 8 bases. The CDR3 runs to 14 residues. Germline V gene sequence: CDR1 SSHAT, CDR2 FNYEAQ (reference sequence). This CDR3 reads CASSLGTGVYGYTF. The CDR3 DNA is TGTGCTAGCAGCCTCGGGACAGGAGTCTATGGCTACACCTTC.

The count of this clone is one. CDR3 DNA sequence: TGTGCCAGCAGACCAGGGACATCGTCCAATCAGCCCCAGCATTTT. Encoded protein: CASRPGTSSNQPQHF. This chain links TRBV28 with TRBJ1-5, with a possible D match to TRBD1 (6 bases). CDR3 length: 15 residues. V lost 6 bases and J lost 3, with 15 bases in between. Germline CDR1 is MDHEN and CDR2 is SYDVKM.

This chain links TRBV15 with TRBJ2-7, with D unresolved. This CDR3 spans 13 amino acids. Per germline, CDR1 LNHNV and CDR2 YYDKDF (reference sequence). Trimming removed 3 bases from V and 2 bases from J, with 8 bases in between. The CDR3, as DNA: TGTGCCACCAGCAGTATCAGTACCTACGAGCAGTACTTC. Its translation: CATSSISTYEQYF.

V usage is TRBV7-9 and J usage is TRBJ1-6, with TRBD1 identical over 10 bases. V trimming: 0 bases; J trimming: 15 bases; junction bases outside the gene matches: 2. Germline V gene sequence: CDR1 SEHNR, CDR2 FQNEAQ (reference sequence). The CDR3 covers 13 residues. The CDR3 DNA reads as TGTGCCAGCAGCTTAGCGGGGGACAGGGGCCTCCACTTT. Residues: CASSLAGDRGLHF.

This chain joins TRBV4-1 and TRBJ1-3; 7 bases agree with TRBD1. The CDR3 is 16 residues long. V lost 1 base, J lost 4 bases, and 7 bases stayed unmatched. Per germline, CDR1 MGHRA and CDR2 YSYEKL. The CDR3 loop is CASSQAEGATGNTIYF. The CDR3 DNA is TGCGCCAGCAGCCAAGCCGAGGGGGCGACGGGAAACACCATATATTTT.

The chain uses TRBV7-2 and TRBJ1-5, with D hard to call. Germline CDR1 is SGHTA and CDR2 is FQGNSA. The CDR3 is 19 residues long. V gave up 1 base and J gave up 2 bases, with 21 bases separating them. CDR3 in amino acids: CASSLEPWKQFSRNQPQHF. CDR3 DNA: TGTGCCAGCAGCTTAGAGCCATGGAAACAGTTTAGTCGCAATCAGCCCCAGCATTTT.

The V and J genes are TRBV19 and TRBJ1-2; D is possibly TRBD1 (5 bases). The CDR3 is 15 amino acids. CDR1 and CDR2 from the germline V gene are LNHDA and SQIVND (reference sequence). V was clipped by 7 bases and J by 4 bases, with 19 bases between them. The CDR3 sequence is CASTPLQDLSYGYTF. The CDR3 region has the DNA TGTGCCAGTACCCCATTACAGGATCTCTCCTATGGCTACACCTTC.

The chain couples TRBV4-3 to TRBJ1-6; D perhaps matches TRBD1 (5 bases). CDR3 length: 15 residues. V was clipped by 4 bases and J by 6 bases, with 13 bases between them. Per germline, CDR1 LGHNA and CDR2 YSLEER. CDR3 amino acids: CASSPRQTLNSPLHF. Written as DNA, the CDR3 is TGCGCCAGCAGCCCACGACAGACTCTTAATTCACCCCTCCACTTT.

The chain has TRBV5-6 and TRBJ2-7; 9 nucleotides align to TRBD1. Germline loops: CDR1 SGHDT, CDR2 YYEEEE. The ends lost 2 bases at V and 6 bases at J; junction bases unmatched: 9. There are 15 residues in the CDR3. In nucleotides, the CDR3 is TGTGCCAGCAGCTTCTGGGACAGGGTTCCAGTCGAGCAGTACTTC. Residues: CASSFWDRVPVEQYF.

V gene TRBV5-1 combines with J gene TRBJ1-3; perhaps TRBD1 as D (5 bases). The CDR3 loop spans 17 amino acids. Trimming took off 0 bases at V and 1 base at J, with 14 bases between the two ends. Germline CDR1 is SGHRS and CDR2 is YFSETQ. CDR3 loop: CASSLGTRGASGNTIYF. The CDR3 nucleotides are TGCGCCAGCAGCTTGGGAACTCGCGGGGCTTCTGGAAACACCATATATTTT.

This sequence joins TRBV5-4 and TRBJ2-7, with TRBD1 as a possible D gene (5 bases). V lost 0 bases and J 3 bases, leaving 10 bases between the germline ends. The CDR3 is 14 amino acids. Germline V lookup: CDR1 SGHNT, CDR2 YYREEE (reference sequence). The CDR3 nucleotides are TGTGCCAGCAGCTTGGAGGGCAGGGTCTACGAGCAGTACTTC. This translates into CASSLEGRVYEQYF.

The chain couples TRBV27 to TRBJ2-1, with 12 bases fitting TRBD2. With V trimmed by 4 bases and J by 10 bases, 5 bases remained unmatched. There are 14 residues in the CDR3. CDR1 and CDR2 from the germline V gene are MNHEY and SMNVEV (reference sequence). Here the CDR3 DNA reads TGTGCCAGCAGTTCACTAGCGGGGGGTAGGGAGCAGTTCTTC. Protein sequence: CASSSLAGGREQFF.

The CDR3 here is CASSRYHEQYF. The DNA of the CDR3 is TGTGCCAGCAGCCGTTATCACGAGCAGTACTTC. This rearrangement joins TRBV28 to TRBJ2-7, with D uncertain. The CDR3 sequence is 11 residues long. Trimming pared 6 bases from V and 5 bases from J, leaving 8 bases between. Germline V CDR1 and CDR2: MDHEN, SYDVKM. The full variable domain, with the rest looked up from reference TRBV28 and TRBJ2-7, is DVKVTQSSRYLVKRTGEKVFLECVQDMDHENMFWYRQDPGLGLRLIYFSYDVKMKEKGDIPEGYSVSREKKERFSLILESASTNQTSMYLCASSRYHEQYFGPGTRLTVT.

The chain carries TRBV2 and TRBJ2-2; tentatively, D is TRBD2 (6 bases). V lost 5 bases and J 6 bases, leaving 10 bases between the germline ends. Germline CDR1 reads SNHLY; CDR2 reads FYNNEI. The CDR3 sequence is 13 residues long. DNA of the CDR3: TGTGCCAGCAGTATCGGCGGGGCCGGGGAGCTGTTTTTT. Amino acid sequence: CASSIGGAGELFF.

This chain connects TRBV30 to TRBJ2-5, with 7 nucleotides matching TRBD2. V dropped 0 bases and J dropped 4; count of bases not matched to a gene: 8. The CDR3 runs 15 residues. Germline-derived CDR1 and CDR2 are GTSNPN and SVGIG (reference sequence). DNA of the CDR3: TGTGCCTGGAGTGTGGGTAGCGGGCCAGGAGAGACCCAGTACTTC. Its protein product is CAWSVGSGPGETQYF.

The chain couples TRBV19 to TRBJ1-2; D is unclear. Trimming removed 0 bases from V and 4 bases from J, with 9 bases in between. The CDR3 loop spans 14 amino acids. Per the germline V gene, CDR1 is LNHDA and CDR2 is SQIVND (reference sequence). The CDR3 reads CASSIDRPVYGYTF. The CDR3 DNA reads TGTGCCAGTAGTATAGACAGGCCGGTCTATGGCTACACCTTC.

The sample holds one count of this clone. This rearrangement joins TRBV6-1 to TRBJ1-1; D is unclear. Germline-derived CDR1 and CDR2 are MNHNS and SASEGT. This CDR3 has 16 residues. Trimming removed 2 bases from V and 0 bases from J, with 13 bases in between. CDR3 loop: CASSEFRLILNTEAFF. CDR3 sequence (DNA): TGTGCCAGCAGTGAATTCAGGTTAATCTTGAACACTGAAGCTTTCTTT.

The J gene is TRBJ2-7, the V gene TRBV19; 11 bases are shared with TRBD2. The CDR3 contains 16 residues. V trimming: 9 bases; J trimming: 3 bases; junction bases outside the gene matches: 13. Germline V lookup: CDR1 LNHDA, CDR2 SQIVND (reference sequence). CDR3 DNA: TGTGCCAGCCGCCGATATAGCGGGAGGGACGTCTACGAGCAGTACTTC. Encoded protein: CASRRYSGRDVYEQYF.

This sequence joins TRBV5-1 and TRBJ2-5; 12 bases line up with TRBD2. CDR3 size: 18 residues. V lost 0 bases to trimming and J lost 5 bases; unmatched junction nucleotides: 11. CDR1 and CDR2 (germline): SGHRS, YFSETQ. The CDR3 sequence is CASSLDGSSGRVGETQYF. As DNA, the CDR3 is TGCGCCAGCAGCTTGGACGGCTCTAGCGGGAGGGTCGGTGAGACCCAGTACTTC.

This chain links TRBV7-3 with TRBJ1-1; unclear D gene. With 1 base removed from V and 8 bases from J, the gap between germline ends came to 11 bases. This CDR3 is 13 amino acids long. Germline CDR1 reads SGHTA; CDR2 reads FQGTGA. The CDR3 DNA sequence: TGTGCCAGCAGCTTAAGCGGGCTGGGGGAAGCTTTCTTT. As protein: CASSLSGLGEAFF.